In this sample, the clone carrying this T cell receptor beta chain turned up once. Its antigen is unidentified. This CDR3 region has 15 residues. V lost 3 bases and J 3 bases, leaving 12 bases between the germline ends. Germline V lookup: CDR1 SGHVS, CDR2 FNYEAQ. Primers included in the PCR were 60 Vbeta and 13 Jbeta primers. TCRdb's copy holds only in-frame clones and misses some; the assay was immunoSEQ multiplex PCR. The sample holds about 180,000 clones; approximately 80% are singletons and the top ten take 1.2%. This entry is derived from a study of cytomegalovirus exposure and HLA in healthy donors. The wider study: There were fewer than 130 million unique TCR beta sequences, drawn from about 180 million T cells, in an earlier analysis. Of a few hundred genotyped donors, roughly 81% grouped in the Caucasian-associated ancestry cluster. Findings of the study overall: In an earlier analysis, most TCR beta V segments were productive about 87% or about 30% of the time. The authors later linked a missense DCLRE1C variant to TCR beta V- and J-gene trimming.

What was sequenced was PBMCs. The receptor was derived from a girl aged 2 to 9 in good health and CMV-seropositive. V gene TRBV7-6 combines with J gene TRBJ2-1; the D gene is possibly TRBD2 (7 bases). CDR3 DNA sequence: TGTGCCAGCAGCTTGGGGGGAGGGGGCTACAATGAGCAGTTCTTC. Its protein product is CASSLGGGGYNEQFF.